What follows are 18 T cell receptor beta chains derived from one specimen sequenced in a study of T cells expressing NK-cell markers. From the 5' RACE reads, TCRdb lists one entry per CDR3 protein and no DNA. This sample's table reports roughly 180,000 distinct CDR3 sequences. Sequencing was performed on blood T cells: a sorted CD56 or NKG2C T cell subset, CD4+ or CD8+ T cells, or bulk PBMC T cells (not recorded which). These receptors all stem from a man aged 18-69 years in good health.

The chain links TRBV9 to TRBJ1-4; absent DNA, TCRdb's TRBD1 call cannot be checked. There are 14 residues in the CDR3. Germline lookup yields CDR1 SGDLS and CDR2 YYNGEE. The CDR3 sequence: CASSVTGGDEKLFF. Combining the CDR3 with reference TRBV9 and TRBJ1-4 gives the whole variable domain DSGVTQTPKHLITATGQRVTLRCSPRSGDLSVYWYQQSLDQGLQFLIQYYNGEERAKGNILERFSAQQFPDLHSELNLSSLELGDSALYFCASSVTGGDEKLFFGSGTQLSVL.

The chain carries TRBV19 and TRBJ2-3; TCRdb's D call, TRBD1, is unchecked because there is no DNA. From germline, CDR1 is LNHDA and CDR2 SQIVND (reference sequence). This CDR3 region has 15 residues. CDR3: CASSIRDIGPDTQYF.

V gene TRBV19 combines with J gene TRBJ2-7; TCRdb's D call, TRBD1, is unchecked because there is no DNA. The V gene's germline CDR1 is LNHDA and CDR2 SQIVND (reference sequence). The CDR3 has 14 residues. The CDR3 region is CASSLRTGEREQYF. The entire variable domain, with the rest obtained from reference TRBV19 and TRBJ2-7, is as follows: DGGITQSPKYLFRKEGQNVTLSCEQNLNHDAMYWYRQDPGQGLRLIYYSQIVNDFQKGDIAEGYSVSREKKESFPLTVTSAQKNPTAFYLCASSLRTGEREQYFGPGTRLTVT.

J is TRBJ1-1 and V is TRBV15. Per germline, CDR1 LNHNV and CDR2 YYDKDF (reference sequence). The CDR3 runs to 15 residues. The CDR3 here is CATSRPAGGITEAFF.

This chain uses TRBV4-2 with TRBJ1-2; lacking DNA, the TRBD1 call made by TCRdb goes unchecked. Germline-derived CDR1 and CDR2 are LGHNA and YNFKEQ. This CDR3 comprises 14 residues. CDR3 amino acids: CASSRIDREEGYTF.

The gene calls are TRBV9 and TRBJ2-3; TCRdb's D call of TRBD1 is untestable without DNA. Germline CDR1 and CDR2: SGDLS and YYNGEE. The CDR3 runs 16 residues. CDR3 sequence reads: CASSVGGAGGADTQYF.

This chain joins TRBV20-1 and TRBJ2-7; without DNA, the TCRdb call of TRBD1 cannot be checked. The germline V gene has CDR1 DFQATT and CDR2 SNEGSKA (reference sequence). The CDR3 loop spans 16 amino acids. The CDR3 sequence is CSAHATRGARPYEQYF.

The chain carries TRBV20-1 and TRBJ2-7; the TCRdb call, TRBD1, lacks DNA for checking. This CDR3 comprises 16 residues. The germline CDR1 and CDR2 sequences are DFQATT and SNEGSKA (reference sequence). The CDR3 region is CSARDLTDRDYYEQYF.

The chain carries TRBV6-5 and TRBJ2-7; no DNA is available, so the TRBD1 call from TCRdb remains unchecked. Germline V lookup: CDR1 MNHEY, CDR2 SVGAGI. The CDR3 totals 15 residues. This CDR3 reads CASSYSSSLAYEQYF.

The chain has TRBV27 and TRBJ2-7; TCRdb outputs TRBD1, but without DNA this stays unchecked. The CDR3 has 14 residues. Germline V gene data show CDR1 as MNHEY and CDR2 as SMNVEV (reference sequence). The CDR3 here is CASSSGGTSGEQYF.

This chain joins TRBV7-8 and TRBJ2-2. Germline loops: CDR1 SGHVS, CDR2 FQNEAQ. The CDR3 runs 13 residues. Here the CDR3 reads CASSLEITGELFF.

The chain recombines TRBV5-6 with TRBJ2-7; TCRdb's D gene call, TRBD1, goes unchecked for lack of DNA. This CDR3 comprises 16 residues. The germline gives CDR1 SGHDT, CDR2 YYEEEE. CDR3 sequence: CASSNSWDRLTYEQYF.

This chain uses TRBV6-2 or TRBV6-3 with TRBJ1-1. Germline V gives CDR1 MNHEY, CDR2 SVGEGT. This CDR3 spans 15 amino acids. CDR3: CASSYSRSRNTEAFF.

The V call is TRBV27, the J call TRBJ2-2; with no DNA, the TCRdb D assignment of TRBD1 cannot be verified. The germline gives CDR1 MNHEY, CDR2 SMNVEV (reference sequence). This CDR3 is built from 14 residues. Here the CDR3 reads CASSLQGWTGELFF.

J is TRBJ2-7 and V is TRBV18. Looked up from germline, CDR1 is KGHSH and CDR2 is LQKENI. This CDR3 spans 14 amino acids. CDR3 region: CASSTTGARYEQYF.

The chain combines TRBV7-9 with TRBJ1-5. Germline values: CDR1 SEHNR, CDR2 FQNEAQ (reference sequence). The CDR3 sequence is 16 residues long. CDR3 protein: CASSLAAVGRNQPQHF.

CDR3 sequence: CATTDGVTEAFF. This rearrangement joins TRBV24-1 to TRBJ1-1. The CDR3 loop spans 12 amino acids. Germline lookup yields CDR1 KGHDR and CDR2 SFDVKD.

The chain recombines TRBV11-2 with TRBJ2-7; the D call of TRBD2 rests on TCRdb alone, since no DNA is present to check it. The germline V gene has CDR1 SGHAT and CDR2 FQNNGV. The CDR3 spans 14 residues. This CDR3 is CASSREFSSYEQYF.